Listed here are 12 T cell receptor beta chains from one sample, sequenced in a study of regulatory T cells in long-lasting Graves disease. Stated time point: newly diagnosed GD, antithyroid drugs for less than 3 months. TCR sequences were obtained from RNA taken from PBMCs. The TCR beta library used iRepertoire HTBI primers with Arm-PCR amplification of CDR3. TCRdb fed the multiplex PCR reads into MiXCR, producing one record per CDR3 protein. The repertoire holds around 420,000 distinct CDR3 sequences, with approximately 15% as singletons. These same data were also listed under a study on T cells in Graves' hyperthyroidism and ophthalmopathy.

Source: peripheral blood mononuclear cells (PBMCs), taken at new diagnosis, from a patient treated with antithyroid drugs. The receptors were gathered from a middle-aged woman with Graves disease.

The chain carries TRBV30 and TRBJ1-1, with D uncertain. This CDR3 comprises 13 residues. Germline assignment: CDR1 GTSNPN and CDR2 SVGIG (reference sequence). V was pared by 1 base and J by 2 bases, with 8 bases between. The CDR3 DNA follows: TGTGCCTGGAGTGAAGACACTAACACTGAAGCTTTCTTT. It codes for CAWSEDTNTEAFF. Full variable domain (rest looked up from reference TRBV30 and TRBJ1-1): SQTIHQWPATLVQPVGSPLSLECTVEGTSNPNLYWYRQAAGRGLQLLFYSVGIGQISSEVPQNLSASRPQDRQFILSSKKLLLSDSGFYLCAWSEDTNTEAFFGQGTRLTVV.

The rearrangement links TRBV14 to TRBJ2-7; 8 positions match TRBD1. V shed 4 bases and J 1 base; nucleotides not matched to a gene: 6. The CDR3 consists of 15 residues. Germline V gene data show CDR1 as SGHDN and CDR2 as FVKESK. This chain's CDR3 is CASSLTGTGSYEQYF. The DNA for the CDR3 is TGTGCCAGCAGCCTCACCGGGACAGGTTCCTACGAGCAGTACTTC.

This clonotype was picked up many times. The chain uses TRBV11-2 and TRBJ2-2, with D possibly TRBD2 on 5 matching bases. The CDR3 spans 14 residues. The germline V gene has CDR1 SGHAT and CDR2 FQNNGV. Deletions cut 3 bases from V and 3 bases from J, with 8 bases between. CDR3 loop: CASSFTGDTGELFF. The CDR3 DNA is TGTGCCAGCAGCTTTACCGGGGACACCGGGGAGCTGTTTTTT.

The chain uses TRBV28 and TRBJ2-7; D gene ambiguous. V lost 3 bases and J 2 bases, leaving 11 bases between the germline ends. Germline V CDR1 and CDR2: MDHEN, SYDVKM. The length of the CDR3 is 14 residues. DNA for the CDR3: TGTGCCAGCAGTTTGCAAATTACCCCCTACGAGCAGTACTTC. As protein: CASSLQITPYEQYF.

This clonotype was recorded many times. The chain carries TRBV6-5 and TRBJ1-2, with TRBD1 identical over 9 bases. Germline values: CDR1 MNHEY, CDR2 SVGAGI. With V trimmed by 2 bases and J by 4 bases, 17 bases remained unmatched. The CDR3 totals 19 residues. The CDR3 here is CASSYPPPRQGDLGYGYTF. The CDR3 DNA sequence: TGTGCCAGCAGTTACCCTCCCCCTAGACAGGGGGATTTAGGCTATGGCTACACCTTC.

In this sample, this clonotype turned up many times. The J gene is TRBJ2-5, the V gene TRBV20-1, with D unresolved. Trimming took off 0 bases at V and 5 bases at J, with 19 bases between the two ends. In germline, CDR1 is DFQATT, CDR2 SNEGSKA (reference sequence). This CDR3 spans 16 amino acids. In DNA form, the CDR3 reads TGCAGTGCTAGAGATCTGCCGGGCTCACCACGGGAGACCCAGTACTTC. Encoded protein: CSARDLPGSPRETQYF.

This clonotype was recorded at least ten times. The chain is built from TRBV20-1 and TRBJ2-1, with 14 bases lining up with TRBD2. The CDR3 contains 19 residues. Germline V gene data show CDR1 as DFQATT and CDR2 as SNEGSKA (reference sequence). V dropped 3 bases and J dropped 3; count of bases not matched to a gene: 13. As DNA, the CDR3 is TGCAGTGCTAGTAGTCCCGGGACTAGCGGGAGAAAGTACTACAATGAGCAGTTCTTC. It yields the protein CSASSPGTSGRKYYNEQFF.

At least ten counts were recorded for this clonotype. V is TRBV28 and J is TRBJ2-5; 12 positions match TRBD1. The CDR3 is 19 residues long. With 3 bases clipped from V and 5 bases from J, the junction kept 16 bases outside the gene matches. CDR1 and CDR2 from the germline V gene are MDHEN and SYDVKM. CDR3: CASSFHNGLGQGAGETQYF. The CDR3 region has the DNA TGTGCCAGCAGTTTCCATAATGGCCTGGGACAGGGGGCGGGGGAGACCCAGTACTTC.

The V gene is TRBV18, the J gene TRBJ1-2; weak D call: TRBD1 (5 bases). V was clipped by 3 bases and J by 1 base, with 18 bases between them. Germline V CDR1 and CDR2: KGHSH, LQKENI. CDR3 length equals 17 residues. The CDR3 bases are TGTGCCAGCTCACCCATGCACGGCGGGGGAAGTAACTATGGCTACACCTTC. Its protein is CASSPMHGGGSNYGYTF.

This clonotype was counted a few times. This sequence joins TRBV9 and TRBJ2-7; D possibly matches TRBD1 or TRBD2 (7 bases each). Germline-derived CDR1 and CDR2 are SGDLS and YYNGEE. The CDR3 runs 16 residues. V lost 4 bases and J lost 6, with 23 bases in between. CDR3 bases: TGTGCCAGCAGCCCCCGGGGGGACAGCTCCTCTTCCGAGCAGTACTTC. Amino acid sequence: CASSPRGDSSSSEQYF.

This clonotype was detected only a few times. The rearrangement joins TRBV10-1 to TRBJ2-6; TRBD1 might be the D (6 bases). V was cut by 7 bases and J by 2 bases, with 15 bases left in between. The length of the CDR3 is 16 residues. In germline, CDR1 is WNHNN, CDR2 SYGVQD (reference sequence). For the CDR3, the DNA is TGCGCCAGCAAAGCATCCCAGGGGACTGGGGCCAACGTCCTGACTTTC. Translating gives CASKASQGTGANVLTF.

This clonotype has a count of ten or more. J is TRBJ2-6 and V is TRBV30, with no clear D. V shed 4 bases and J shed 2 bases, with 3 bases lying between them. The V gene's germline CDR1 is GTSNPN and CDR2 SVGIG (reference sequence). The CDR3 loop spans 12 amino acids. CDR3 in amino acids: CAWNPGANVLTF. The CDR3 DNA reads TGTGCCTGGAATCCTGGGGCCAACGTCCTGACTTTC.